This T cell receptor (beta chain) was documented in a study of OX40 agonist ivuxolimab in advanced cancers. Study-wide results and caveats: In general, CD8+ T cells held more expanded clones than CD4+ did, on average.

The repertoire was sequenced with immunoSEQ multiplex PCR; TCRdb's copy has only in-frame clones and lacks some. The data contain around 53,000 clones, approximately 91% of them seen just once; the ten biggest clones take up around 0.61%. A history of autoimmune disease or systemic immunosuppression excluded patients. Blood samples were obtained at baseline, cycle 4 day 1, and cycle 7 day 1. Notes on this clone: The target antigen is unknown.

This CDR3 has 16 amino acids. V lost 3 bases and J 9 bases, leaving 21 bases between the germline ends. Per germline, CDR1 LNHDA and CDR2 SQIVND (reference sequence). The chain joins TRBV19 to TRBJ2-1, with D uncertain. This sequence originates from an adult with an advanced solid tumor such as melanoma, head and neck, liver or kidney cancer. The sequenced sample was CD4+ or CD8+ T cells sorted from blood, obtained in a trial of the OX40 agonist ivuxolimab. As DNA, the CDR3 is TGTGCCAGTAGTATCCGGCGACTCGGTAGAGGCGGTGAGCAGTTCTTC. Residues: CASSIRRLGRGGEQFF. Variable domain in full (rest from reference TRBV19 and TRBJ2-1): DGGITQSPKYLFRKEGQNVTLSCEQNLNHDAMYWYRQDPGQGLRLIYYSQIVNDFQKGDIAEGYSVSREKKESFPLTVTSAQKNPTAFYLCASSIRRLGRGGEQFFGPGTRLTVL.